This TCR beta chain was sequenced in a study of naive and memory T cell subsets (dated by TCRdb to 2016 to 2017). Some background on the complete study: Sorted naive and memory T cell subsets from peripheral blood were analyzed in the study using a UMI-based, open-source pipeline for TCR alpha and beta sequencing. The results of the functional CMV T cell responses matched the IgG serology results in every case. RNA was DNase-treated and reverse transcribed with TCR constant-region primers, mostly using SuperScript III. Points the paper makes about the study in general: TCR abundance followed a power law whose exponent differed between naive and memory subsets but was consistent across the three individuals. Gini index rose and Shannon and inverse Simpson diversity fell from naive through CM, EM and EMRA in both CD4 and CD8 cells. A few larger clonotypes were present in naive repertoires, especially CD8 naive repertoires, and these clonotypes were possibly memory cells re-expressing CD45RA. RNA-based TCR counts may be affected by expression changes linked to T cell activation and differentiation. Clonotypes were defined as single alpha or beta chain sequences, not paired alpha/beta receptors. No ground truth was available to validate the repertoire findings for the naive and memory subsets. After error correction, only a single occurrence was seen for over 95% of naive TCR sequences, so much steeper abundance distributions were produced than in memory subsets.

Library prep was done by UMI-ligation and nested PCR. To cover both TRBC1 and TRBC2, the beta constant-region primer consisted of an equimolar mix of two oligonucleotides. The ligated cDNA went through four rounds of PCR with nested alpha and beta constant-region primers together with the SP2 primer. A single-stranded oligonucleotide containing the SP2 primer and a 12-nucleotide UMI was joined to the 3' end of the cDNA by T4 RNA ligase 1. The ligation reaction was incubated at 16°C for roughly 19-25 hours. PCR2 was usually performed as a SYBR Green qPCR and halted at a preset threshold so that over-amplification would not occur. Apart from the first purification, every purification step used Agencourt AMPure XP magnetic beads. Library quantification was done by Qubit, followed by a TapeStation check on which the main peak was expected at around 650 bp. The pooled libraries were sequenced on an Illumina MiSeq using v2 2x251 paired-end kits, which usually yielded roughly 0.95-2.1 million reads per sample. Each sample library was pooled at approximately 4 nM, and about 5-7.5% PhiX was included to improve cluster recognition. In the source study's methods: Decombinator assigned V and J genes to Demultiplexor-processed FASTQ reads by tag matching, allowing a single base-pair mismatch. Collapsinator relied on UMIs to fix sequencing errors as well as frequency errors caused by PCR heterogeneity. TCRs were translated and CDR3s were extracted from the conserved cysteine to the FGXG phenylalanine by CDR3Translator, with non-productive sequences being flagged. Gini, Shannon entropy and inverse Simpson indices were calculated on repertoires subsampled to equal numbers of UMI-defined TCRs. Within the linear range, a power law was fitted by maximum likelihood to the distributions of clonotype abundance. When run on a single naive CD8 sample, MIGEC and the pipeline yielded similar UMI counts, similar unique TCR numbers and similar clonal distributions. One analysis removed from the naive repertoire any naive TCRs that were also present in any memory subset from the same donor. Repertoires were searched for about 7,300 CMV-associated CDR3 sequences compiled from VDJdb and a published dataset. TCRdb handled the public reads itself, with Q25 trimming in fastp and clone calling in MiXCR, and kept productive beta chains. Each entry is one CDR3 protein sequence, shown with its most common DNA and genes. TCRdb, not the original authors, processed these V and J calls. The table for this sample lists approximately 140,000 distinct CDR3 sequences; approximately 24% of them were counted only once. The top ten constitute approximately 0.1% of the sample.

The germline V gene specifies SQVTM as CDR1 and ANQGSEA as CDR2. Trimming accounts for 7 bases at V and 0 bases at J, while the number of junction bases matched to no gene is 13. The CDR3 goes from the cysteine to the phenylalanine over 17 residues. Only the CDR3 DNA stays, 51 bases, in frame from base 1. Separate amplification of TCR alpha and beta chain libraries was performed from the second PCR step onward. Donor CMV status was determined by IFNgamma production from CD4+ T cells after overnight stimulation of fresh PBMCs with CMV viral lysate. Miltenyi beads were used first to positively select CD4 T cells, and CD8 T cells were then positively selected from the CD4-negative fraction. Cells were stained for CD3, CD4, CD8, CD45RA, CD27 and a live/dead dye and were sorted on a BD Aria II into four subsets based on CD45RA and CD27. Blood came from a few healthy volunteers, each fractionated into CD4 and CD8 T cells and then into four differentiation subsets. Roughly 0.13 L of peripheral blood was collected from each donor, and PBMC were isolated by Ficoll-Paque PLUS density-gradient centrifugation. After sorting, cells were lysed in RLT buffer, RNA was extracted using a Qiagen RNeasy kit, and the extracted RNA was stored at -80 degrees C.

This clonotype was counted only a few times. What this receptor recognizes is not known. Per-nucleotide qualities are absent, and no much larger clonotype sits a single base away. The sample comprised naive CD4+ T cells from blood. The intended sense of this specimen's cell subset or site label: naive T cells, CD45RA high CD27+. The chain uses TRBV29-1 and TRBJ2-1, and 9 junction bases match TRBD2. This sequence originates from a human donor in good health. The CDR3 protein sequence reads: CSARTREGLSSYNEQFF. The sequenced DNA: TGCAGCGCTAGGACGCGGGAGGGCCTGAGCTCCTACAATGAGCAGTTCTTC.